This T cell receptor (beta chain) was found in a study of T cell responses to AZD1222 COVID-19 vaccine. Profiled with immunoSEQ multiplex PCR; TCRdb holds only in-frame clones, not every one. The data hold some 100,000 clones, with 80% to 90% observed a single time. Concerning this clone: Antigen unknown.

Overall study findings and caveats: Among AZD1222 vaccinees, only 6 or 7 were seropositive at baseline. Vaccination with two AZD1222 doses was followed by a rise in Spike-specific TCR breadth and depth. Most donors were white British, females outnumbered males, and clonal diversity was possibly underestimated. There were vaccine-associated CD4 TCRs across spike, dominant at 160-218 and 743-854.

The sequence derives from an adult in good health. The specimen comprised peripheral blood, sampled on day 0 of AZD1222 vaccination.

Here the CDR3 DNA reads TGTGCCAGCAGTGAATGGGGTAGGGGCGCTGAAGCTTTCTTT. This sequence encodes CASSEWGRGAEAFF. The genes are TRBV2 and TRBJ1-1, with D possibly being TRBD1 (5 bases). The germline gives CDR1 SNHLY, CDR2 FYNNEI. This CDR3 region has 14 residues. V was clipped by 2 bases and J by 6 bases, with 13 bases between them.